The rows below give T cell receptor beta chains drawn from one sample of a study of cytomegalovirus exposure and HLA in healthy donors. Only in-frame clones appear in the TCRdb table, and some are missing; sequencing was by immunoSEQ multiplex PCR. The sample yields approximately 170,000 clones, roughly three quarters seen once. Sequenced input: PBMCs. The receptors come from a woman in her late teens or twenties in good health and CMV-seronegative. The conserved cysteine and the conserved F or W are not part of the CDR3 here. The order of the fields is V gene, J gene, D gene, CDR3 protein. A D gene is named only where the DNA matches it firmly.

TRBV7-8	TRBJ1-4	-	ASSLVAGGVGEKLF
TRBV15	TRBJ2-7	-	ATSPTPRGSPYEQY
TRBV15	TRBJ1-6	TRBD1	ATSRDPTGVYNSPLH
TRBV28	TRBJ1-1	TRBD1	ASSPPGGFTEAF
TRBV10-3	TRBJ2-1	TRBD1	AIKGDRDHEQF
TRBV2	TRBJ2-1	-	ASTRNNEQF
TRBV7-2	TRBJ2-5	-	ASSSFFGEPGRETQY
TRBV27	TRBJ1-5	-	ASSTNRDQPQH
TRBV7-9	TRBJ2-1	TRBD2	ASRTGARGLAANNEQF
TRBV7-3	TRBJ2-2	TRBD2	ASSLGLAGSTGELF
TRBV15	TRBJ1-1	-	ATSRGTINTEAF
TRBV7-9	TRBJ2-5	TRBD1	ASSTYRDRGQETQY
TRBV27	TRBJ2-3	TRBD2	ASRGGLAGKDTQY
TRBV11-3	TRBJ2-7	-	ASSLGAEAYEQY